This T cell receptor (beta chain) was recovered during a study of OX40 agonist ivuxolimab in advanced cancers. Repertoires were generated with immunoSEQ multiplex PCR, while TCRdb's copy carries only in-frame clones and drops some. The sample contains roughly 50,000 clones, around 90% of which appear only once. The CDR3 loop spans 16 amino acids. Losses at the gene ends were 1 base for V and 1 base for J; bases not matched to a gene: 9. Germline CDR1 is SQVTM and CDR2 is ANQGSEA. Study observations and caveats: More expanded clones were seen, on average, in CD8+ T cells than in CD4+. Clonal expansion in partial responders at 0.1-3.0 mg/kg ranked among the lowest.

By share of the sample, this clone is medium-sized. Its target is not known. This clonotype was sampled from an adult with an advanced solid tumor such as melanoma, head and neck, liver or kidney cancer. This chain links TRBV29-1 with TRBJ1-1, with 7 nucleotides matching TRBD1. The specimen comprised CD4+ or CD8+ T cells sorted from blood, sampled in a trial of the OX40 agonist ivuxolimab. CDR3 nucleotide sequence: TGCAGCGTTGAAGGACCTCTGACAGGGACGAACACTGAAGCTTTCTTT. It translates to CSVEGPLTGTNTEAFF.